Shown below are 28 T cell receptor beta chains from a single sample sequenced in a study of shared clonotypes between healthy human individuals. Naive CD8 isolation took CD45RO-negative cells positively selected for CCR7 and excluded terminally differentiated effector memory CD45RA+ cells. Sequencing was performed with immunoSEQ multiplex PCR; in TCRdb, only in-frame clones are kept and a portion is missing. The sample contains 800,000 or so clones, roughly 96% of which appear only once. Sequencing input: naive CD8+ T cells sorted from blood. The origin of the receptors is a man aged 30 to 45 in good health.

The CDR3 here is CASLGREFPYEQYF. CDR3 coding DNA: TGCGCCAGCTTGGGTCGGGAGTTCCCCTACGAGCAGTACTTC. The chain employs TRBV10-2 and TRBJ2-7; weak D call: TRBD2 (6 bases). CDR3 length equals 14 residues. Germline CDR1 reads WSHSY; CDR2 reads SAAADI. V lost 8 bases and J 2 bases, leaving 16 bases between the germline ends.

Points on this clone: Other DNA variants within this sample encode the same CDR3. V is TRBV29-1 and J is TRBJ2-7; 8 bases align to TRBD1. The CDR3 totals 12 residues. Per germline, CDR1 SQVTM and CDR2 ANQGSEA. The ends lost 5 bases at V and 3 bases at J; junction bases unmatched: 3. The CDR3 bases are TGCAGCGTTCCAGGGACAGGCTACGAGCAGTACTTC. This codes for CSVPGTGYEQYF.

The V gene is TRBV6-5, the J gene TRBJ2-2; D unclear. Looked up from germline, CDR1 is MNHEY and CDR2 is SVGAGI. The V gene lost 4 bases and the J gene lost 8 bases, with 5 bases spanning the gap. The length of the CDR3 is 11 residues. The CDR3 protein is CASSFAGELFF. CDR3 nucleotide sequence: TGTGCCAGCAGTTTCGCTGGGGAGCTGTTTTTT.

This clone was detected only once. The chain joins TRBV19 to TRBJ2-5; 12 bases align to TRBD2. CDR3 length: 15 residues. CDR1 LNHDA and CDR2 SQIVND come from the germline V gene (reference sequence). The V and J ends lost 4 bases and 4 bases, in that order; junction bases with no gene match: 4. CDR3 region: CASSTWTSGIETQYF. The DNA for the CDR3 is TGTGCCAGTAGTACCTGGACTAGCGGGATAGAGACCCAGTACTTC.

On this clone itself: The same CDR3 arises from other DNA sequences in this sample as well. This chain links TRBV5-6 with TRBJ2-3; D is unresolved. Germline CDR1 SGHDT, CDR2 YYEEEE. The CDR3 totals 14 residues. V was clipped by 0 bases and J by 3 bases, with 8 bases between them. This CDR3 is CASSLGAETDTQYF. CDR3 bases: TGTGCCAGCAGCTTGGGGGCAGAAACAGATACGCAGTATTTT.

This chain joins TRBV6-5 and TRBJ1-2; 9 bases line up with TRBD1. The CDR3 is 14 residues long. CDR1 is MNHEY, CDR2 SVGAGI, per germline. J gave up 4 bases and V 5 bases, and 5 bases lay outside the gene matches. As DNA, the CDR3 is TGTGCCAGCAGTCCCGGACAGGGGAGCTATGGCTACACCTTC. Translated: CASSPGQGSYGYTF.

This chain uses TRBV7-9 with TRBJ2-7; maybe TRBD2 (6 bases). V lost 5 bases, J lost 2 bases, and 16 bases lay in between. The V gene's germline CDR1 is SEHNR and CDR2 FQNEAQ (reference sequence). The CDR3 runs 15 residues. CDR3 DNA: TGTGCCAGCAGCGCCAGCGGGCGCCCTACCTACGAGCAGTACTTC. Its protein is CASSASGRPTYEQYF.

The gene calls are TRBV9 and TRBJ2-7; 7 nucleotides align to TRBD2. The CDR3 runs to 16 residues. CDR1 is SGDLS, CDR2 YYNGEE, per germline. Unmatched junction bases numbered 16, after V lost 4 bases and J lost 6 bases. The CDR3 DNA sequence: TGTGCCAGCAGCATAGACGAAGCGCGGGAGTCTCCCGAGCAGTACTTC. Translated: CASSIDEARESPEQYF.

The chain links TRBV11-2 to TRBJ2-1; 12 nucleotides align to TRBD2. With 5 bases clipped from V and 14 bases from J, the junction kept 19 bases outside the gene matches. The V gene's germline CDR1 is SGHAT and CDR2 FQNNGV. The CDR3 contains 17 residues. CDR3 residues: CASSPIEGLAGGFTKFF. The CDR3 region has the DNA TGTGCCAGCAGCCCCATCGAGGGGCTAGCGGGAGGGTTTACCAAGTTCTTC.

This chain connects TRBV7-6 to TRBJ1-1, with 7 bases lining up with TRBD1. The CDR3 sequence is 13 residues long. Germline V lookup: CDR1 SGHVS, CDR2 FNYEAQ. Trimming removed 5 bases from V and 4 bases from J; junction bases left unmatched: 4. The CDR3 region is CASSISGGTEAFF. CDR3 DNA: TGTGCCAGCAGCATATCAGGGGGCACTGAAGCTTTCTTT.

In regard to this clone: Other nucleotide sequences from this sample produce the same CDR3. J is TRBJ2-7 and V is TRBV19; 7 nucleotides match TRBD2. There are 11 residues in the CDR3. Germline assignment: CDR1 LNHDA and CDR2 SQIVND (reference sequence). The V and J ends lost 6 bases and 4 bases, in that order; junction bases with no gene match: 0. The CDR3 DNA is TGTGCCAGTAGCGGGGGGTACGAGCAGTACTTC. Translating gives CASSGGYEQYF.

The chain employs TRBV18 and TRBJ2-5, with no clear D. V was shortened by 6 bases and J by 0 bases, with 5 bases between the two germline ends. Germline-derived CDR1 and CDR2 are KGHSH and LQKENI. This CDR3 has 12 amino acids. The chain's CDR3 is CASSGYQETQYF. For the CDR3, the DNA is TGTGCCAGCTCCGGGTACCAAGAGACCCAGTACTTC.

The chain links TRBV18 to TRBJ2-1; TRBD2 matches at 11 bases. CDR1 and CDR2 (germline): KGHSH, LQKENI. V lost 0 bases, J lost 8 bases, and 15 bases stayed unmatched. There are 19 residues in the CDR3. The CDR3: CASSPPSGRVQRGVDEQFF. The CDR3 nucleotides are TGTGCCAGCTCACCACCTAGCGGGAGGGTTCAGCGGGGCGTCGATGAGCAGTTCTTC.

The chain joins TRBV13 to TRBJ1-1; D is undetermined. The V end was cut by 0 bases, the J end by 3 bases, with 11 bases between. The V gene's germline CDR1 is PRHDT and CDR2 FYEKMQ (reference sequence). The CDR3 consists of 15 residues. The chain's CDR3 is CASSLGGNRDTEAFF. In DNA form, the CDR3 reads TGTGCCAGCAGCTTAGGAGGCAATCGGGACACTGAAGCTTTCTTT. Filled out from reference TRBV13 and TRBJ1-1, the complete variable domain reads AAGVIQSPRHLIKEKRETATLKCYPIPRHDTVYWYQQGPGQDPQFLISFYEKMQSDKGSIPDRFSAQQFSDYHSELNMSSLELGDSALYFCASSLGGNRDTEAFFGQGTRLTVV.

This chain connects TRBV7-9 to TRBJ1-4; maybe TRBD1 (5 bases). CDR3 length: 17 amino acids. The germline gives CDR1 SEHNR, CDR2 FQNEAQ (reference sequence). V was clipped by 3 bases and J by 8 bases, with 22 bases between them. CDR3 coding DNA: TGTGCCAGCAGCTTTTATCCCGGGACGGAAGATGCCGAAAAACTGTTTTTT. Its protein is CASSFYPGTEDAEKLFF.

V usage is TRBV28 and J usage is TRBJ2-5; perhaps TRBD1 as D (5 bases). The CDR3 is 12 amino acids. The V end lost 2 bases, the J end lost 7 bases, and 8 bases lay between the germline ends. Germline CDR1 reads MDHEN; CDR2 reads SYDVKM. The CDR3 loop reads CASSLGATTQYF. The CDR3 DNA is TGTGCCAGCAGTTTAGGGGCGACGACCCAGTACTTC.

CDR3 bases: TGTGCCAGCAACTGGGACGGAGACTACGAGCAGTACTTC. This codes for CASNWDGDYEQYF. This chain uses TRBV28 with TRBJ2-7, with D tentatively TRBD1 or TRBD2 (5 bases each). The CDR3 spans 13 residues. The V end was cut by 7 bases, the J end by 3 bases, with 13 bases between. CDR1 MDHEN and CDR2 SYDVKM come from the germline V gene. Variable domain in full (rest from reference TRBV28 and TRBJ2-7): DVKVTQSSRYLVKRTGEKVFLECVQDMDHENMFWYRQDPGLGLRLIYFSYDVKMKEKGDIPEGYSVSREKKERFSLILESASTNQTSMYLCASNWDGDYEQYFGPGTRLTVT.

This chain links TRBV15 with TRBJ2-3; possibly TRBD2 for D (5 bases). The CDR3 is made up of 14 amino acids. Trimming stripped 4 bases from V and 0 bases from J, with 8 bases between. Germline V lookup: CDR1 LNHNV, CDR2 YYDKDF (reference sequence). The CDR3 region has the DNA TGTGCCACCAGCACTGAGGGAAGCACAGATACGCAGTATTTT. It codes for CATSTEGSTDTQYF.

The rearrangement uses TRBV27 and TRBJ2-7; 12 nucleotides align to TRBD2. The CDR3 covers 17 residues. From germline, CDR1 is MNHEY and CDR2 SMNVEV (reference sequence). V lost 8 bases, J lost 3 bases, and 14 bases stayed unmatched. As DNA, the CDR3 is TGTGCCAGCTTAACACCAGGACTAGCGGGATGGAGCTACGAGCAGTACTTC. Translated, it gives CASLTPGLAGWSYEQYF.

CDR3 region: CASSLTGGLEEQFF. DNA of the CDR3: TGTGCCAGCAGCTTAACCGGGGGGCTGGAGGAGCAGTTCTTC. The V gene is TRBV7-3, the J gene TRBJ2-1; possibly TRBD2 for D (7 bases). The CDR3 has 14 residues. Looked up from germline, CDR1 is SGHTA and CDR2 is FQGTGA. V was trimmed by 0 bases and J by 10 bases, leaving 13 bases between them.

This clone appeared once. The rearrangement links TRBV7-9 to TRBJ2-2; D gene unclear. The CDR3 has 12 residues. CDR1 and CDR2 (germline): SEHNR, FQNEAQ (reference sequence). Trimming left V 7 bases short and J 1 base short, with 4 bases between. The CDR3, as DNA: TGTGCCAGCAACCGGAACACCGGGGAGCTGTTTTTT. This translates into CASNRNTGELFF.

V is TRBV6-5 and J is TRBJ2-7; D gene unclear. The germline gives CDR1 MNHEY, CDR2 SVGAGI. The CDR3 consists of 12 residues. Trimming stripped 5 bases from V and 6 bases from J, with 11 bases between. This CDR3 is CASSGPLGEQYF. As DNA, the CDR3 is TGTGCCAGCAGTGGTCCCCTTGGCGAGCAGTACTTC.

The chain is built from TRBV6-6 and TRBJ1-5, with 10 bases matching TRBD1. Germline trimming cut 2 bases from V and 6 bases from J; bases unmatched to any gene: 4. The CDR3 sequence is 15 residues long. Germline-derived CDR1 and CDR2 are MNHNY and SVGAGI (reference sequence). In nucleotides, the CDR3 is TGTGCCAGCAGTTACAAGACAGGGGGCGTTCAGCCCCAGCATTTT. Translation gives CASSYKTGGVQPQHF.

This rearrangement joins TRBV30 to TRBJ1-1, with D unresolved. Germline lookup yields CDR1 GTSNPN and CDR2 SVGIG (reference sequence). V dropped 2 bases and J dropped 1 base, with 11 bases sitting between them. This CDR3 has 14 amino acids. CDR3 region: CAWSLRHTNTEAFF. CDR3 in DNA: TGTGCCTGGAGTTTGAGACACACGAACACTGAAGCTTTCTTT.

Details on this clone: Other DNA sequences in this specimen translate into the identical CDR3. The rearrangement joins TRBV27 to TRBJ2-1; D is perhaps TRBD2 (6 bases). There are 12 residues in the CDR3. Germline lookup yields CDR1 MNHEY and CDR2 SMNVEV (reference sequence). V dropped 5 bases and J dropped 7 bases, with 9 bases sitting between them. Written as DNA, the CDR3 is TGTGCCAGCAGTAGTAGCGGAAATGAGCAGTTCTTC. It yields the protein CASSSSGNEQFF.

Comments on this clone: The sample holds other DNA sequences that translate to the same CDR3. The rearrangement uses TRBV4-1 and TRBJ2-3, with D perhaps matching TRBD1 or TRBD2 (7 bases each). With 1 base removed from V and 6 bases from J, the gap between germline ends came to 11 bases. There are 14 residues in the CDR3. Germline V lookup: CDR1 MGHRA, CDR2 YSYEKL. The DNA of the CDR3 is TGCGCCAGCAGCCAAGCAGGGGGGGCGGATACGCAGTATTTT. It is translated as CASSQAGGADTQYF.

The rearrangement links TRBV5-4 to TRBJ2-7; 10 positions agree with TRBD1. The CDR3 has 15 amino acids. Germline V gene lookup returns CDR1 SGHNT and CDR2 YYREEE (reference sequence). Losses at the gene ends were 4 bases for V and 3 bases for J; bases not matched to a gene: 7. CDR3 sequence reads: CASSPFGTGDYEQYF. CDR3 nucleotides: TGTGCCAGCAGCCCGTTCGGGACAGGGGACTACGAGCAGTACTTC. The full variable domain, in which reference TRBV5-4 and TRBJ2-7 provide the parts outside the CDR3, is ETGVTQSPTHLIKTRGQQVTLRCSSQSGHNTVSWYQQALGQGPQFIFQYYREEENGRGNFPPRFSGLQFPNYSSELNVNALELDDSALYLCASSPFGTGDYEQYFGPGTRLTVT.

The chain couples TRBV7-9 to TRBJ2-3, with TRBD1 matching over 7 bases. CDR1 SEHNR and CDR2 FQNEAQ come from the germline V gene (reference sequence). The CDR3 sequence is 16 residues long. V lost 4 bases and J lost 2; bases outside the gene matches: 9. The DNA of the CDR3 is TGTGCCAGCAGCTACCCCGACAGGGTTAACACAGATACGCAGTATTTT. It specifies CASSYPDRVNTDTQYF.